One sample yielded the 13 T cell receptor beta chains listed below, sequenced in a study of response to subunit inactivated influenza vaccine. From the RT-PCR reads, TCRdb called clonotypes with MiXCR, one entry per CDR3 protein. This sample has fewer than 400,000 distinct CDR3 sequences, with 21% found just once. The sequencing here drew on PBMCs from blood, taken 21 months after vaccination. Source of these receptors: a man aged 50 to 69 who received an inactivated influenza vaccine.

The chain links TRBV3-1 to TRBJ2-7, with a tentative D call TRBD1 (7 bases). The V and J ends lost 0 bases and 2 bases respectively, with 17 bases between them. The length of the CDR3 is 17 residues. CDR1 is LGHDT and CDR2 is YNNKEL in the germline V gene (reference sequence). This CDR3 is CASSQDIRRGTAYEQYF. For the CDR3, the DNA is TGTGCCAGCAGCCAAGATATTAGGAGGGGGACAGCCTACGAGCAGTACTTC.

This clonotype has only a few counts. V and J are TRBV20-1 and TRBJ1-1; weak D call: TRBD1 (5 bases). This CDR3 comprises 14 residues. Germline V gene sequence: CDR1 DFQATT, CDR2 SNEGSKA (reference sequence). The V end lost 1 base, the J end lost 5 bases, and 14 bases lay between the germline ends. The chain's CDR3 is CSARAMQGRTEAFF. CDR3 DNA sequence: TGCAGTGCTAGAGCCATGCAGGGTCGGACTGAAGCTTTCTTT.

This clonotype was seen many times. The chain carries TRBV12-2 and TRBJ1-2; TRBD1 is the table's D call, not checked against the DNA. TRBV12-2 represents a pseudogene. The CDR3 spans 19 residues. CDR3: CASRPHTGTGGDLGDGYTF. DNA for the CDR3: TGTGCAAGTCGCCCCCATACGGGGACAGGGGGCGATCTTGGGGATGGCTACACCTTC.

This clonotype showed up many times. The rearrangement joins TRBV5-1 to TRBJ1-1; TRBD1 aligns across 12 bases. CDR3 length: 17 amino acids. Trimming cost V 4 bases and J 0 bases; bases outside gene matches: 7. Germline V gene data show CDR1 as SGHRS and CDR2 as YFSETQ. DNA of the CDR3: TGCGCCAGCAGCAAGGGACAGGGGGCCGAGATGAACACTGAAGCTTTCTTT. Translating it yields CASSKGQGAEMNTEAFF.

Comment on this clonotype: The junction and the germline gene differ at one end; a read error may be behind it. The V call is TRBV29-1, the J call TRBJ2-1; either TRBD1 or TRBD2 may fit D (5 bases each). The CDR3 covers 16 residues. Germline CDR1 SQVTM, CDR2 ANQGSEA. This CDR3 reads CSVEGGGSFSNNEQFF. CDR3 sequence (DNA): TGCAGCGTTGAAGGGGGCGGGTCTTTCTCCAACAATGAGCAGTTCTTC.

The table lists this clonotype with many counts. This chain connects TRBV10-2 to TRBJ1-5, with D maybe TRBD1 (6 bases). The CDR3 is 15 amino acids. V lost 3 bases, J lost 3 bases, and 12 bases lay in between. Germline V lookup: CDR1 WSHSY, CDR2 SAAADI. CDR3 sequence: CASSDEQGNNQPQHF. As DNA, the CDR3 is TGCGCCAGCAGTGATGAACAGGGAAACAATCAGCCCCAGCATTTT.

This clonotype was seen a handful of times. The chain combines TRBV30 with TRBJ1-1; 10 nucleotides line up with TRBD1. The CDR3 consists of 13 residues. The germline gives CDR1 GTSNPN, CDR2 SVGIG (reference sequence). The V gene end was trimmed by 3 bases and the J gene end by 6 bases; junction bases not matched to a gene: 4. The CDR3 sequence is CAWSRDRGSEAFF. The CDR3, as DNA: TGTGCCTGGAGCCGGGACAGGGGATCTGAAGCTTTCTTT. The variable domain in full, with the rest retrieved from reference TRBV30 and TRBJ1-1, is SQTIHQWPATLVQPVGSPLSLECTVEGTSNPNLYWYRQAAGRGLQLLFYSVGIGQISSEVPQNLSASRPQDRQFILSSKKLLLSDSGFYLCAWSRDRGSEAFFGQGTRLTVV.

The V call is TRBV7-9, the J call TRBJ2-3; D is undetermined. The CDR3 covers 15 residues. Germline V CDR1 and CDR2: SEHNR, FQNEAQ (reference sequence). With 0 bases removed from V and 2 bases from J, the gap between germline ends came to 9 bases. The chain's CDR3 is CASSLAFPNTDTQYF. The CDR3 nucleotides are TGTGCCAGCAGCTTAGCTTTCCCTAACACAGATACGCAGTATTTT.

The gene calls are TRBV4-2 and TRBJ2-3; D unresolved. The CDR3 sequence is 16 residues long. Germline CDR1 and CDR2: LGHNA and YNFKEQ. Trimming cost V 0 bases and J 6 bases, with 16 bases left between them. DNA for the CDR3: TGTGCCAGCAGCCAAGATAAGGGTGGGGTCTCGGATACGCAGTATTTT. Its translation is CASSQDKGGVSDTQYF.

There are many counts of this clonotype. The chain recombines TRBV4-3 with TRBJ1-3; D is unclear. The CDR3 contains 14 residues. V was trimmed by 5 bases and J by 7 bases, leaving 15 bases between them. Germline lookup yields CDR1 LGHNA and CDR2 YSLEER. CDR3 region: CASSFVANSNTIYF. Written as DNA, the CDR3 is TGCGCCAGCAGCTTCGTAGCGAACTCTAACACCATATATTTT.

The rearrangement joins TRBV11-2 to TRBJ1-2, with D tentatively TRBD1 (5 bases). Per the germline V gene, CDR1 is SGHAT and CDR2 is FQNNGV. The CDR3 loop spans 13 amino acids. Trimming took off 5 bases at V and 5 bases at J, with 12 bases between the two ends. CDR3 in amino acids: CASSHGTFYGYTF. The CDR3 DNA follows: TGTGCCAGCAGCCACGGGACTTTTTATGGCTACACCTTC.

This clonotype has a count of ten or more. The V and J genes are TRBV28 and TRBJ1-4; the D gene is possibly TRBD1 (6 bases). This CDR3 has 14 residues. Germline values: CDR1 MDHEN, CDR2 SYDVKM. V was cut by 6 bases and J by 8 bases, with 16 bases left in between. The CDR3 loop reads CASSRTVGPEKLFF. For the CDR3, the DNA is TGTGCCAGCAGCCGGACAGTCGGGCCCGAAAAACTGTTTTTT.

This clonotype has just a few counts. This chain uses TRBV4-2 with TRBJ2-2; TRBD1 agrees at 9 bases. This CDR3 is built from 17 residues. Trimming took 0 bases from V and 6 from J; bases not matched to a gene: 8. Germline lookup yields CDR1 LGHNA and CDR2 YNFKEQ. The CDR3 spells CASSQDPGTGSAGELFF. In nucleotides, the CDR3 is TGTGCCAGCAGCCAAGATCCCGGGACAGGGTCGGCCGGGGAGCTGTTTTTT.